One sample yielded the 29 T cell receptor beta chains listed below, sequenced in a study of blood T cells in healthy people across ages. A sample-barcoded 5' primer and a J-beta primer mix were used in a second PCR of roughly 7 to 11 cycles. From the 5' RACE reads, TCRdb called clonotypes with MiXCR, one entry per CDR3 protein. The sample yields 920,000 or so distinct CDR3 sequences, under 55% seen once. Material: blood. These receptors were taken from a woman aged 55-69 years in good health.

The chain has TRBV6-1 and TRBJ2-1; 9 nucleotides match TRBD1. Germline values: CDR1 MNHNS, CDR2 SASEGT. Germline trimming cut 5 bases from V and 7 bases from J; bases unmatched to any gene: 6. The CDR3 has 14 amino acids. The CDR3 here is CASSTGTGRNEQFF. The CDR3 DNA follows: TGTGCCAGCAGTACCGGGACAGGGCGAAATGAGCAGTTCTTC.

The chain has TRBV27 and TRBJ2-7, with 11 bases that match TRBD2. Germline V gene data show CDR1 as MNHEY and CDR2 as SMNVEV (reference sequence). After removal of 6 bases from V and 4 bases from J, the junction contained 5 bases not matched to a gene. The CDR3 has 14 amino acids. The CDR3 loop reads CASRVAGGPYEQYF. The CDR3 DNA is TGTGCCAGCAGAGTAGCGGGAGGGCCTTACGAGCAGTACTTC.

The chain joins TRBV20-1 to TRBJ2-3; D may be TRBD2 (5 bases). This CDR3 has 13 amino acids. The germline V gene encodes CDR1 DFQATT and CDR2 SNEGSKA (reference sequence). Trimming left V 1 base short and J 5 bases short, with 10 bases between. CDR3 sequence: CSARVVGRDTQYF. CDR3 nucleotides: TGCAGTGCTAGAGTGGTGGGGAGAGATACGCAGTATTTT.

This clonotype was seen a handful of times. The chain joins TRBV27 to TRBJ2-3; possibly TRBD2 for D (6 bases). Trimming took off 3 bases at V and 4 bases at J, with 17 bases between the two ends. The CDR3 totals 16 residues. Germline loops: CDR1 MNHEY, CDR2 SMNVEV (reference sequence). The CDR3 DNA follows: TGTGCCAGCAGTTTTGGTCGGTCGGGAGTAGCAGATACGCAGTATTTT. Residues: CASSFGRSGVADTQYF.

The chain couples TRBV7-9 to TRBJ1-6; 7 bases fit TRBD1. The germline gives CDR1 SEHNR, CDR2 FQNEAQ (reference sequence). J was trimmed by 6 bases and V by 4 bases; bases with no gene match: 6. The CDR3 consists of 15 residues. CDR3 in DNA: TGTGCCAGCAGCTCCGGGGACAGCTTTAATTCACCCCTCCACTTT. It yields the protein CASSSGDSFNSPLHF. The variable domain in full, completed from reference TRBV7-9 and TRBJ1-6, reads DTGVSQNPRHKITKRGQNVTFRCDPISEHNRLYWYRQTLGQGPEFLTYFQNEAQLEKSRLLSDRFSAERPKGSFSTLEIQRTEQGDSAMYLCASSSGDSFNSPLHFGNGTRLTVT.

Comment on this clonotype: At one boundary the junction diverges from the germline segment, which might be a read error. The J gene is TRBJ1-6, the V gene TRBV6-2 or TRBV6-3; the D gene is possibly TRBD1 (5 bases). Germline V gene sequence: CDR1 MNHEY, CDR2 SVGEGT. This CDR3 spans 15 amino acids. CDR3 in amino acids: CVSSSQGRGNSPLHF. The CDR3 nucleotides read TGTGTCAGCAGTTCCCAGGGCCGGGGGAATTCACCCCTCCACTTT.

The gene calls are TRBV12-3 or TRBV12-4 and TRBJ2-7; D possibly corresponds to TRBD1 (5 bases). The V end lost 3 bases, the J end lost 2 bases, and 11 bases lay between the germline ends. This CDR3 spans 14 amino acids. CDR3 coding DNA: TGTGCCAGCAGTTTCAGGGTTACTGCCTACGAGCAGTACTTC. This codes for CASSFRVTAYEQYF.

This clonotype turned up a few times. The chain has TRBV6-6 and TRBJ2-1; 7 bases line up with TRBD1. Looked up from germline, CDR1 is MNHNY and CDR2 is SVGAGI (reference sequence). J lost 9 bases, V lost 7 bases, and 9 bases had no gene match. The CDR3 totals 13 residues. In nucleotides, the CDR3 is TGTGCCAGCACCCAGACAGGGAATGGTGAGCAGTTCTTC. It encodes CASTQTGNGEQFF.

A few counts support this clonotype. The chain carries TRBV29-1 and TRBJ1-5; D remains unclear. CDR3 size: 12 residues. CDR1 is SQVTM and CDR2 is ANQGSEA in the germline V gene. V lost 6 bases and J 3 bases, leaving 9 bases between the germline ends. The CDR3, as DNA: TGCAGCGTCCGTGACCCCAATCAGCCCCAGCATTTT. Protein product: CSVRDPNQPQHF. The variable domain in full, with the rest retrieved from reference TRBV29-1 and TRBJ1-5, is SAVISQKPSRDICQRGTSLTIQCQVDSQVTMMFWYRQQPGQSLTLIATANQGSEATYESGFVIDKFPISRPNLTFSTLTVSNMSPEDSSIYLCSVRDPNQPQHFGDGTRLSIL.

Concerning this clonotype itself: One end of the junction does not line up with germline, which may come from a read error. V and J are TRBV4-2 and TRBJ2-1, with D tentatively TRBD2 (6 bases). The CDR3 has 15 residues. Per germline, CDR1 LGHNA and CDR2 YNFKEQ. The CDR3 sequence: CASNQEAGTYNEQFF. The CDR3 DNA follows: TGTGCCAGCAACCAAGAGGCGGGGACGTACAATGAGCAGTTCTTC.

There are a few counts of this clonotype. The rearrangement links TRBV6-5 to TRBJ1-1; D possibly corresponds to TRBD1 (6 bases). The CDR3 extends over 16 amino acids. The V gene lost 0 bases and the J gene lost 1 base, with 12 bases spanning the gap. CDR1 MNHEY and CDR2 SVGAGI come from the germline V gene. The CDR3 sequence is CASSYSMGRGNTEAFF. In DNA form, the CDR3 reads TGTGCCAGCAGTTACTCGATGGGCAGGGGGAACACTGAAGCTTTCTTT.

This clonotype was recorded a few times. This chain uses TRBV12-3 or TRBV12-4 with TRBJ1-5; possible D gene TRBD1, 5 bases. The ends were cut back, 5 bases at V and 4 bases at J, with 12 bases in the middle. This CDR3 region has 14 residues. The CDR3 reads CASSIRGGNQPQHF. The CDR3 DNA is TGTGCCAGCAGTATACGGGGGGGAAATCAGCCCCAGCATTTT.

The V call is TRBV9, the J call TRBJ1-1; perhaps TRBD1 as D (5 bases). Looked up from germline, CDR1 is SGDLS and CDR2 is YYNGEE. V lost 0 bases, J lost 1 base, and 10 bases lay in between. This CDR3 is built from 15 residues. CDR3 sequence (DNA): TGTGCCAGCAGCGTAGAGGCAGGGAGGAACACTGAAGCTTTCTTT. Its translation is CASSVEAGRNTEAFF.

V usage is TRBV6-2 or TRBV6-3 and J usage is TRBJ2-7, with 7 bases matching TRBD2. With V trimmed by 2 bases and J by 0 bases, 10 bases remained unmatched. Germline assignment: CDR1 MNHEY and CDR2 SVGEGT. The CDR3 sequence is 17 residues long. DNA of the CDR3: TGTGCCAGCAGTTACGGGGTAGCGGGCCTCAGCTCCTACGAGCAGTACTTC. It encodes CASSYGVAGLSSYEQYF.

The CDR3 region is CASSLSLGLAGSGRNEQFF. Written as DNA, the CDR3 is TGTGCCAGCAGCTTATCTCTCGGACTAGCGGGATCCGGGCGAAATGAGCAGTTCTTC. This chain links TRBV11-2 with TRBJ2-1; 12 positions agree with TRBD2. V lost 2 bases and J lost 7; bases outside the gene matches: 15. The CDR3 loop spans 19 amino acids. CDR1 and CDR2 (germline): SGHAT, FQNNGV.

This rearrangement joins TRBV20-1 to TRBJ1-1, with D maybe TRBD1 (6 bases). The ends were cut back, 4 bases at V and 8 bases at J, with 17 bases in the middle. Germline CDR1 is DFQATT and CDR2 is SNEGSKA (reference sequence). The CDR3 is made up of 13 amino acids. The CDR3 is CSAIETGNGEAFF. The CDR3 coding sequence is TGCAGTGCTATAGAAACAGGGAATGGGGAAGCTTTCTTT.

The chain couples TRBV29-1 to TRBJ2-5; 11 bases are a match to TRBD1. The junction had 9 bases not matched to a gene; V was cut back by 7 bases and J by 5 bases. CDR1 is SQVTM, CDR2 ANQGSEA, per germline. This CDR3 is built from 14 residues. The CDR3 reads CSAGQGAGGETQYF. CDR3 nucleotides: TGCAGCGCAGGACAGGGGGCAGGAGGGGAGACCCAGTACTTC.

V is TRBV5-6 and J is TRBJ2-7; maybe TRBD1 (6 bases). Per germline, CDR1 SGHDT and CDR2 YYEEEE. Trimming stripped 1 base from V and 7 bases from J, with 27 bases between. This CDR3 comprises 18 residues. CDR3 bases: TGTGCCAGCAGCTTGTTGGGGAAACCGGGACATGACTACAATGAGCAGTACTTC. Its protein is CASSLLGKPGHDYNEQYF. Drawing the rest from reference TRBV5-6 and TRBJ2-7, the complete variable domain is DAGVTQSPTHLIKTRGQQVTLRCSPKSGHDTVSWYQQALGQGPQFIFQYYEEEERQRGNFPDRFSGHQFPNYSSELNVNALLLGDSALYLCASSLLGKPGHDYNEQYFGPGTRLTVT.

V gene TRBV10-3 combines with J gene TRBJ2-7, with D tentatively TRBD1 or TRBD2 (5 bases each). CDR3 length: 14 amino acids. In germline, CDR1 is ENHRY, CDR2 SYGVKD. Trimming left V 2 bases short and J 2 bases short, with 10 bases between. CDR3 sequence: CAISEVGTTYEQYF. The CDR3 bases are TGTGCCATCAGTGAGGTCGGGACGACCTACGAGCAGTACTTC.

The chain joins TRBV12-3 or TRBV12-4 to TRBJ2-4, with 11 bases aligning to TRBD1. The CDR3 extends over 15 amino acids. V gave up 7 bases and J gave up 13 bases; unmatched junction bases: 15. The CDR3 sequence is CASKLGTGGYNEQYF. In nucleotides, the CDR3 is TGTGCCAGCAAACTGGGGACAGGGGGTTACAATGAGCAGTACTTC.

In its sample, this clonotype was seen once. This sequence joins TRBV6-2 or TRBV6-3 and TRBJ1-2, with no clear D. V was shortened by 8 bases and J by 2 bases, with 15 bases between the two germline ends. This CDR3 is built from 14 residues. In germline, CDR1 is MNHEY, CDR2 SVGEGT. The CDR3 coding sequence is TGTGCCAGCCACTTCGCGACGAAGAACTATGGCTACACCTTC. It yields the protein CASHFATKNYGYTF.

The chain is built from TRBV7-2 and TRBJ2-2, with D possibly called TRBD1 or TRBD2 (5 bases each). The CDR3 runs to 12 residues. Between the trimmed V and J ends, which lost 5 bases and 9 bases, there was a span of 10 bases. Germline-derived CDR1 and CDR2 are SGHTA and FQGNSA. CDR3 amino acids: CASSPREWELFF. As DNA, the CDR3 is TGTGCCAGCAGCCCCAGGGAGTGGGAGCTGTTTTTT.

Note on this clonotype: A much larger clone differs from this one at a single base, so this may be a read error. J is TRBJ2-4 and V is TRBV7-2; D is ambiguous. Germline V gene lookup returns CDR1 SGHTA and CDR2 FQGNSA. CDR3 length: 11 amino acids. The V and J ends lost 5 bases and 12 bases respectively, with 11 bases between them. CDR3 nucleotide sequence: TGTGCCAGCAGCGCTATGGGCAGTCAGTACTTC. Amino acids: CASSAMGSQYF.

The V call is TRBV6-5, the J call TRBJ1-5; D remains unclear. From germline, CDR1 is MNHEY and CDR2 SVGAGI. CDR3 length: 15 amino acids. V was clipped by 6 bases and J by 0 bases, with 12 bases between them. CDR3 sequence reads: CASRKDGYSNQPQHF. In DNA form, the CDR3 reads TGTGCCAGCAGGAAGGATGGATATAGCAATCAGCCCCAGCATTTT.

This clonotype appeared a single time. The chain combines TRBV27 with TRBJ1-2, with D unclear. The CDR3 runs to 13 residues. V dropped 2 bases and J dropped 3 bases, with 7 bases sitting between them. The germline gives CDR1 MNHEY, CDR2 SMNVEV (reference sequence). The DNA of the CDR3 is TGTGCCAGCAGTTTAAACTCATACTATGGCTACACCTTC. Translating gives CASSLNSYYGYTF.

The CDR3 coding sequence is TGTGCCAGCAGCCAGGGAACTGAGCAGTTCTTC. The encoded protein is CASSQGTEQFF. The chain uses TRBV14 and TRBJ2-1, with D uncertain. Germline loops: CDR1 SGHDN, CDR2 FVKESK. This CDR3 is 11 amino acids long. V lost 3 bases, J lost 9 bases, and 6 bases lay in between.

A few counts support this clonotype. The rearrangement links TRBV2 to TRBJ2-5; TRBD2 matches at 8 bases. This CDR3 contains 15 residues. The V segment lost 4 bases and the J segment 2 bases; nucleotides outside the gene matches: 6. CDR1 and CDR2 (germline): SNHLY, FYNNEI. The CDR3 nucleotides read TGTGCCAGCAGTGTCACCGGGACTAGACAAGAGACCCAGTACTTC. It specifies CASSVTGTRQETQYF.

CDR3 sequence: CASSSKTGRGQPQHF. For the CDR3, the DNA is TGTGCCAGCAGCAGCAAAACAGGGAGAGGTCAGCCCCAGCATTTT. The chain carries TRBV7-2 and TRBJ1-5, with D tentatively TRBD1 (6 bases). This CDR3 is built from 15 residues. Germline-derived CDR1 and CDR2 are SGHTA and FQGNSA. Trimming removed 5 bases from V and 6 bases from J, with 17 bases in between. Drawing the rest from reference TRBV7-2 and TRBJ1-5, the complete variable domain is GAGVSQSPSNKVTEKGKDVELRCDPISGHTALYWYRQSLGQGLEFLIYFQGNSAPDKSGLPSDRFSAERTGGSVSTLTIQRTQQEDSAVYLCASSSKTGRGQPQHFGDGTRLSIL.

The chain joins TRBV20-1 to TRBJ2-3; D is perhaps TRBD1 (6 bases). This CDR3 is built from 17 residues. CDR1 and CDR2 from the germline V gene are DFQATT and SNEGSKA (reference sequence). V shed 3 bases and J shed 0 bases, with 19 bases lying between them. CDR3 amino acids: CSASFRPVRGSTDTQYF. The CDR3, as DNA: TGCAGTGCTAGTTTTCGGCCTGTTAGGGGGAGCACAGATACGCAGTATTTT.